This is a list of T cell receptor beta chains from one sample in a study of T-cell reconstitution after alpha-beta-depleted transplantation in children. MiXCR, applied by TCRdb to the PCR reads, yields one record per CDR3 protein. This sample has 90,000 to 100,000 distinct CDR3 sequences, with more than 20% found just once. Sequenced here: PBMCs, sampled before TCRalphabeta/CD19-depleted stem cell transplant. The origin of the receptors is a boy between 2 and 10 years old with acute lymphoblastic leukemia, due to receive a stem cell transplant. Both conserved end residues are part of each CDR3. The D gene is left open where the match is weak. Some rows have no size entry. The others give once, few or many, or a class for an expanded clone.

- | TRBJ2-1 | - | TRBV7-2 | 14 | TGTGCCAGCAGCCCTCTCCCCCTCCGGGGAGAGCAGTTCTTC | CASSPLPLRGEQFF
- | TRBJ2-7 | - | TRBV7-2 | 13 | TGTGCCAGCAGATTGCAGGCGTCCTACGAGCAGTACTTC | CASRLQASYEQYF
- | TRBJ1-5 | - | TRBV12-3/TRBV12-4 | 13 | TGTGCCAGCAGTTTGTCCACAAATCAGCCCCAGCATTTT | CASSLSTNQPQHF
many | TRBJ2-1 | TRBD2 | TRBV7-2 | 16 | TGTGCCAGCAGCTTAGCGCTGACTAGCGGAGGTGGAGAGCAGTTCTTC | CASSLALTSGGGEQFF
few | TRBJ2-1 | TRBD1 | TRBV3-1 | 17 | TGTGCCAGCAGCCAATACGCCAGGAGGACAGGAGACAATGAGCAGTTCTTC | CASSQYARRTGDNEQFF
few | TRBJ2-5 | TRBD1 | TRBV29-1 | 15 | TGCAGCGTCCGAGGAAACAGGGGGCGATGGGAGACCCAGTACTTC | CSVRGNRGRWETQYF
- | TRBJ1-2 | TRBD1 | TRBV5-1 | 14 | TGCGCCAGCAGAGTGGACAGGGAAAGGGATGGCTACACCTTC | CASRVDRERDGYTF
- | TRBJ2-3 | TRBD2 | TRBV7-2 | 16 | TGTGCCAGCAGCTCCGAGGGACTAGCGGGAGGATTTACGCAGTATTTT | CASSSEGLAGGFTQYF
few | TRBJ2-7 | TRBD2 | TRBV9 | 15 | TGTGCCAGCAGCGTAGACGCGGGGGTCCCCTACGAGCAGTACTTC | CASSVDAGVPYEQYF
- | TRBJ2-3 | TRBD1 | TRBV24-1 | 16 | TGTGCCACCAGTGAACTGACAGGGGGGATCGCAGATACGCAGTATTTT | CATSELTGGIADTQYF
few | TRBJ1-1 | - | TRBV28 | 14 | TGTGCCAGCAGTTTCATCTTACGGGGGTCTGAAGCTTTCTTT | CASSFILRGSEAFF
few | TRBJ1-4 | - | TRBV4-3 | 15 | TGCGCCAGCAGCCCCTCAAGGGGGAGCGGTGAAAAACTGTTTTTT | CASSPSRGSGEKLFF
- | TRBJ2-2 | - | TRBV2 | 13 | TGTGCCAGCAGTGGCCGACCCTTCGGGGAGCTGTTTTTT | CASSGRPFGELFF
few | TRBJ2-7 | - | TRBV21-1 | 13 | TGTGCCAGCAGCGGCTCCCACTTGCACGAGCAGTACTTC | CASSGSHLHEQYF
many | TRBJ1-2 | - | TRBV28 | 16 | TGTGCCACCGAAGTTAGTTCCGGGGACGGTAACTATGGCTACACCTTC | CATEVSSGDGNYGYTF
- | TRBJ2-7 | TRBD1 | TRBV27 | 15 | TGTGCCAGCAGTCCGAGGACAGGAGAAACCTACGAGCAGTACTTC | CASSPRTGETYEQYF
few | TRBJ2-1 | TRBD2 | TRBV5-1 | 16 | TGCGCCAGCAGCTTTACTAGCGGAGGGGCCGTGCGTGAGCAGTTCTTC | CASSFTSGGAVREQFF
- | TRBJ2-1 | - | TRBV5-1 | 17 | TGCGCCAGCAGCTTGGAATCGCCAGGCGGAGGGCCCTTTGAGCAGTTCTTC | CASSLESPGGGPFEQFF
- | TRBJ2-2 | - | TRBV12-3/TRBV12-4 | 14 | TGTGCCAGCAGTTTTGTCAGGAACACCGGGGAGCTGTTTTTT | CASSFVRNTGELFF
few | TRBJ2-7 | - | TRBV7-9 | 14 | TGTGCCAGCAGCACCTATGGACAATTCTACGAGCAGTACTTC | CASSTYGQFYEQYF
- | TRBJ1-5 | - | TRBV10-3 | 14 | TGTGCCATCAGTGATCACAGGGGCAATCAGCCCCAGCATTTT | CAISDHRGNQPQHF
few | TRBJ2-7 | TRBD1 | TRBV11-2 | 15 | TGTGCCAGCAGCTTAGGACAGGGGGGTTGCTACGAGCAGTACTTC | CASSLGQGGCYEQYF
many | TRBJ2-5 | TRBD2 | TRBV5-1 | 15 | TGCGCCAGCATCCGAGGGACTAGCGGACAAGAGACCCAGTACTTC | CASIRGTSGQETQYF
- | TRBJ2-3 | TRBD2 | TRBV7-2 | 17 | TGTGCCAGCAGCTTAGCGACTAGCGGGAATTTTTTGGATACGCAGTATTTT | CASSLATSGNFLDTQYF